One and the same sample provided the 24 T cell receptor beta chains below, sequenced in a study of shared clonotypes between healthy human individuals. Sequenced by immunoSEQ multiplex PCR; TCRdb stores in-frame clones only, minus some. Among 2 million to 2.5 million clones, about 92% were seen once, and the ten largest hold 0.39%. Sequencing was carried out using naive CD4+ T cells from PBMCs. Subset noted: CD45RA+ positively selected. The receptors shown here come from a man aged 18 to 29 in good health. Some clones in this sample may be carry-over from other donors' samples.

The chain couples TRBV5-1 to TRBJ2-2, with D unresolved. The germline V gene encodes CDR1 SGHRS and CDR2 YFSETQ. This CDR3 comprises 17 residues. The V and J ends lost 0 bases and 4 bases respectively, with 16 bases between them. The CDR3 nucleotides are TGCGCCAGCAGCTTGGCCGTGGCAGCTACTTTCACCGGGGAGCTGTTTTTT. Amino acid sequence: CASSLAVAATFTGELFF.

This chain uses TRBV28 with TRBJ2-2; tentatively, D is TRBD1 (6 bases). The V gene's germline CDR1 is MDHEN and CDR2 SYDVKM. This CDR3 is 15 amino acids long. The V end lost 8 bases, the J end lost 8 bases, and 21 bases lay between the germline ends. The CDR3 nucleotides read TGTGCCAGCCGGCGTGGGGGCCCGACCCCTGGGGAGCTGTTTTTT. Its translation: CASRRGGPTPGELFF.

This rearrangement joins TRBV5-1 to TRBJ2-1; TRBD2 matches at 8 bases. The length of the CDR3 is 15 residues. V was clipped by 0 bases and J by 9 bases; unmatched bases: 8. CDR1 is SGHRS, CDR2 YFSETQ, per germline. In nucleotides, the CDR3 is TGCGCCAGCAGCTTGGCAGCGGGAGTGGGTGGTGAGCAGTTCTTC. Translated, it gives CASSLAAGVGGEQFF.

The V call is TRBV6-4, the J call TRBJ2-1, with TRBD1 identical over 9 bases. This CDR3 spans 15 amino acids. Losses at the gene ends were 0 bases for V and 6 bases for J; bases not matched to a gene: 3. Germline-derived CDR1 and CDR2 are MRHNA and SNTAGT. The CDR3 region is CASSDSGQGGNEQFF. The DNA of the CDR3 is TGTGCCAGCAGTGACTCGGGACAGGGAGGCAATGAGCAGTTCTTC.

The chain employs TRBV28 and TRBJ1-6; maybe TRBD1 (5 bases). The germline CDR1 and CDR2 sequences are MDHEN and SYDVKM. The ends were cut back, 10 bases at V and 14 bases at J, with 15 bases in the middle. This CDR3 is built from 11 residues. The CDR3 spells CAIRQTGTLHF. In DNA form, the CDR3 reads TGTGCCATAAGACAGACTGGTACCCTCCACTTT. Full variable domain (missing parts from reference TRBV28 and TRBJ1-6): DVKVTQSSRYLVKRTGEKVFLECVQDMDHENMFWYRQDPGLGLRLIYFSYDVKMKEKGDIPEGYSVSREKKERFSLILESASTNQTSMYLCAIRQTGTLHFGNGTRLTVT.

The genes are TRBV11-2 and TRBJ2-1; D is possibly TRBD2 (7 bases). V lost 0 bases, J lost 13 bases, and 13 bases lay in between. The CDR3 contains 13 residues. CDR1 and CDR2 from the germline V gene are SGHAT and FQNNGV. DNA of the CDR3: TGTGCCAGCAGCTTAGAGGGGGGGCTAGCCCAGTTCTTC. Its translation is CASSLEGGLAQFF.

This clone has just one count. The chain is built from TRBV11-2 and TRBJ2-3; D ambiguous. The CDR3 has 18 residues. V was trimmed by 1 base and J by 6 bases, leaving 23 bases between them. Germline V gives CDR1 SGHAT, CDR2 FQNNGV. CDR3 in amino acids: CASSLVGWQMGPEDTQYF. The CDR3 DNA reads TGTGCCAGCAGCTTAGTAGGGTGGCAGATGGGCCCGGAGGATACGCAGTATTTT.

This rearrangement joins TRBV2 to TRBJ1-2, with D possibly TRBD1 on 5 matching bases. Trimming stripped 6 bases from V and 4 bases from J, with 12 bases between. Looked up from germline, CDR1 is SNHLY and CDR2 is FYNNEI. The CDR3 runs 13 residues. The CDR3: CASSERGFYGYTF. The CDR3 DNA reads TGTGCCAGCAGCGAAAGGGGTTTCTATGGCTACACCTTC.

This rearrangement joins TRBV6-1 to TRBJ2-7; 9 bases match TRBD2. Unmatched junction bases numbered 5, after V lost 6 bases and J lost 2 bases. The CDR3 contains 14 residues. Germline CDR1 is MNHNS and CDR2 is SASEGT. CDR3 bases: TGTGCCAGCAGCCTTAGACTAGCGGCCTACGAGCAGTACTTC. Translating gives CASSLRLAAYEQYF.

Remarks on this clone: The same CDR3 also results from other DNA sequences found in this sample. CDR3 nucleotides: TGTGCCAGCAGCTTGACAGGAAAGAACACTGAAGCTTTCTTT. This sequence encodes CASSLTGKNTEAFF. V and J are TRBV7-3 and TRBJ1-1; a weak D match, TRBD1 (6 bases). The CDR3 extends over 14 amino acids. Per germline, CDR1 SGHTA and CDR2 FQGTGA. V gave up 3 bases and J gave up 1 base, with 9 bases separating them.

This chain links TRBV6-1 with TRBJ1-2; D gene uncertain. CDR3 length: 21 amino acids. Germline V CDR1 and CDR2: MNHNS, SASEGT. Trimming removed 0 bases at V and 2 bases at J, with 28 bases between. CDR3 sequence: CASSEARRFGPRAGLNYGYTF. The CDR3 DNA is TGTGCCAGCAGTGAAGCGCGGAGATTCGGACCCCGAGCGGGGTTAAACTATGGCTACACCTTC.

The J gene is TRBJ2-7, the V gene TRBV5-5; D is perhaps TRBD2 (6 bases). The germline V and J ends were trimmed by 2 bases and 2 bases, with 11 bases remaining between them. CDR1 is SGHKS, CDR2 YYEKEE, per germline (reference sequence). The CDR3 totals 14 residues. The CDR3 DNA reads as TGTGCCAGCAGCTTTATGGGACTCGCCTACGAGCAGTACTTC. Its translation is CASSFMGLAYEQYF.

The chain carries TRBV18 and TRBJ2-5; D remains ambiguous. The CDR3 length is 13 residues. Germline CDR1 KGHSH, CDR2 LQKENI. The germline V and J ends were trimmed by 2 bases and 5 bases, with 9 bases remaining between them. CDR3 in amino acids: CASSPVGFETQYF. The CDR3 region has the DNA TGTGCCAGCTCACCAGTAGGGTTTGAGACCCAGTACTTC.

V gene TRBV9 combines with J gene TRBJ2-2; TRBD2 matches 12 bases. Germline loops: CDR1 SGDLS, CDR2 YYNGEE. The length of the CDR3 is 19 residues. The junction had 8 bases not matched to a gene; V was cut back by 0 bases and J by 2 bases. CDR3 sequence: CASSVERRLAGVNTGELFF. CDR3 nucleotide sequence: TGTGCCAGCAGCGTAGAACGGCGACTAGCGGGGGTCAACACCGGGGAGCTGTTTTTT. The variable domain in full, with the rest retrieved from reference TRBV9 and TRBJ2-2, is DSGVTQTPKHLITATGQRVTLRCSPRSGDLSVYWYQQSLDQGLQFLIQYYNGEERAKGNILERFSAQQFPDLHSELNLSSLELGDSALYFCASSVERRLAGVNTGELFFGEGSRLTVL.

This chain uses TRBV28 with TRBJ2-1, with 10 bases that match TRBD1. The junction had 7 bases not matched to a gene; V was cut back by 6 bases and J by 5 bases. Germline V gives CDR1 MDHEN, CDR2 SYDVKM. The CDR3 totals 15 residues. The DNA for the CDR3 is TGTGCCAGCAGCTCAGGGACAGGGGATAACAATGAGCAGTTCTTC. This gives the protein CASSSGTGDNNEQFF. Full variable domain (rest looked up from reference TRBV28 and TRBJ2-1): DVKVTQSSRYLVKRTGEKVFLECVQDMDHENMFWYRQDPGLGLRLIYFSYDVKMKEKGDIPEGYSVSREKKERFSLILESASTNQTSMYLCASSSGTGDNNEQFFGPGTRLTVL.

The chain combines TRBV7-9 with TRBJ2-7; no clear D gene. This CDR3 region has 13 residues. Trimming took 4 bases from V and 3 from J, leaving 10 bases between them. The germline V gene has CDR1 SEHNR and CDR2 FQNEAQ (reference sequence). The CDR3 DNA reads TGTGCCAGCAGCTCATGGGCCGGCTACGAGCAGTACTTC. Encoded protein: CASSSWAGYEQYF.

This chain connects TRBV4-1 to TRBJ2-1; 9 nucleotides agree with TRBD2. Germline V gene sequence: CDR1 MGHRA, CDR2 YSYEKL. This CDR3 spans 16 amino acids. The CDR3 DNA follows: TGCGCTTCGGGGCTAGCGGGACGAAGCTCCTACAATGAGCAGTTCTTC. Amino acids: CASGLAGRSSYNEQFF.

The chain links TRBV5-4 to TRBJ2-1; D remains unclear. The germline V gene has CDR1 SGHNT and CDR2 YYREEE (reference sequence). This CDR3 has 18 amino acids. V dropped 4 bases and J dropped 1 base, with 21 bases sitting between them. The CDR3 loop is CASSRATVSLGSYNEQFF. The CDR3 DNA reads as TGTGCCAGCAGCCGCGCTACCGTTTCGTTGGGTTCCTACAATGAGCAGTTCTTC.

The gene calls are TRBV10-3 and TRBJ2-4; a weak D match, TRBD1 (6 bases). The CDR3 spans 13 residues. V was cut by 3 bases and J by 13 bases, with 16 bases left in between. CDR1 is ENHRY and CDR2 is SYGVKD in the germline V gene. The CDR3 DNA sequence: TGTGCCATCAGTGAATATCAAGGGGGTTCACAGTACTTC. Protein sequence: CAISEYQGGSQYF.

The rearrangement links TRBV5-1 to TRBJ1-3; no firm D call. Germline V gives CDR1 SGHRS, CDR2 YFSETQ. The CDR3 covers 13 residues. The V end lost 2 bases, the J end lost 0 bases, and 3 bases lay between the germline ends. The CDR3 loop reads CASSLTSGNTIYF. CDR3 coding DNA: TGCGCCAGCAGCTTAACCTCTGGAAACACCATATATTTT. Using reference TRBV5-1 and TRBJ1-3 for the parts outside the CDR3, the full variable domain is KAGVTQTPRYLIKTRGQQVTLSCSPISGHRSVSWYQQTPGQGLQFLFEYFSETQRNKGNFPGRFSGRQFSNSRSEMNVSTLELGDSALYLCASSLTSGNTIYFGEGSWLTVV.

This sequence joins TRBV5-1 and TRBJ2-1; D remains ambiguous. Trimming removed 5 bases at V and 8 bases at J, with 17 bases between. Germline V gives CDR1 SGHRS, CDR2 YFSETQ. This CDR3 has 14 amino acids. CDR3 bases: TGCGCCAGCAGAGGTGGCCTATCCTGGGATGAGCAGTTCTTC. This sequence encodes CASRGGLSWDEQFF.

This rearrangement joins TRBV5-6 to TRBJ2-5; TRBD2 might be the D (6 bases). There are 16 residues in the CDR3. Germline lookup yields CDR1 SGHDT and CDR2 YYEEEE. V lost 4 bases, J lost 7 bases, and 23 bases lay in between. CDR3 region: CASSPGGANSGGTQYF. CDR3 DNA sequence: TGTGCCAGCAGCCCTGGAGGGGCGAACTCCGGTGGGACCCAGTACTTC.

J is TRBJ1-2 and V is TRBV7-9, with D maybe TRBD1 (6 bases). Germline-derived CDR1 and CDR2 are SEHNR and FQNEAQ (reference sequence). This CDR3 is built from 14 residues. Trimming stripped 3 bases from V and 5 bases from J, with 13 bases between. The CDR3 loop is CASSLYRQGYGYTF. CDR3 sequence (DNA): TGTGCCAGCAGCTTGTACAGGCAGGGGTATGGCTACACCTTC.

The chain joins TRBV28 to TRBJ2-2, with TRBD1 identical over 10 bases. Germline CDR1 reads MDHEN; CDR2 reads SYDVKM. The V gene end was trimmed by 6 bases and the J gene end by 5 bases; junction bases not matched to a gene: 3. The CDR3 runs to 14 residues. CDR3 bases: TGTGCCAGCAGGGGACAGGGGCAGACCGGGGAGCTGTTTTTT. Encoded protein: CASRGQGQTGELFF. The whole variable domain, filled in from reference TRBV28 and TRBJ2-2, reads DVKVTQSSRYLVKRTGEKVFLECVQDMDHENMFWYRQDPGLGLRLIYFSYDVKMKEKGDIPEGYSVSREKKERFSLILESASTNQTSMYLCASRGQGQTGELFFGEGSRLTVL.